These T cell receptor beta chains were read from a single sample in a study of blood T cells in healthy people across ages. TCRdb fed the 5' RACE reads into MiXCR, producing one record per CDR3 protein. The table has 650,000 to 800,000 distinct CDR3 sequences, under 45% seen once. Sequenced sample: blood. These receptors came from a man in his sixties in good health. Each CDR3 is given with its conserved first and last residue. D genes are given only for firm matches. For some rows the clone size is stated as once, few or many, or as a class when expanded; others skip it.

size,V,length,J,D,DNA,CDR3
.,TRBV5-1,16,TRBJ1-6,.,TGCGCCAGCAGCGAAAAATCCCCCTCCTATAATTCACCCCTCCACTTT,CASSEKSPSYNSPLHF
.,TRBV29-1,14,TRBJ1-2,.,TGCAGCGTTGAAGGTGTCTCCAGCTGGAATGGCTACACCTTC,CSVEGVSSWNGYTF
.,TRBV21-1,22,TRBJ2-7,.,TGTGCCAGCTGGGGGGGGCTCCACGCCCCTCGGGGACTCACAGCCAGAAGAGGCGAGCAGTACTTC,CASWGGLHAPRGLTARRGEQYF
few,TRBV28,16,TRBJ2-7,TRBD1,TGTGCCAGCAGTCCCACCCAACGGACAGGGACCTACGAGCAGTACTTC,CASSPTQRTGTYEQYF
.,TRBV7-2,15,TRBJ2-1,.,TGTGCCAGCAGCCCAAGAACGTCGCCCTCCGACGAGCAGTTCTTC,CASSPRTSPSDEQFF
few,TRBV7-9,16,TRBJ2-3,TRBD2,TGTGCCAGCAGCTCGACGACTAGCGGGGGCACAGATACGCAGTATTTT,CASSSTTSGGTDTQYF
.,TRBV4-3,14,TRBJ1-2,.,TGCGCCAGCAGCCAAGTAGGGGCGAGGGATGGCTACACCTTC,CASSQVGARDGYTF
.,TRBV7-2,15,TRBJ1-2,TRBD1,TGTGCCAGCAGCCCCAGACAGGGGGGTAGCTATGGCTACACCTTC,CASSPRQGGSYGYTF
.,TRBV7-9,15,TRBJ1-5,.,TGTGCCAGCAGCTTTGGTTCAGGTAGCAATCAGCCCCAGCATTTT,CASSFGSGSNQPQHF
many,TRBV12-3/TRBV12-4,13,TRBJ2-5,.,TGTGCCAGCAGTTTTAGAACAAAAGAGACCCAGTACTTC,CASSFRTKETQYF
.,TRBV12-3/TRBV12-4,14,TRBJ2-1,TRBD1,TGTGCCAGCAGTCCGTGGGGACAGGGAAGTGAGCAGTTCTTC,CASSPWGQGSEQFF
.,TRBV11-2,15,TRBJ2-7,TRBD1,TGTGCCAGCAGCTTACTGGACAGGCCTTACAATGAGCAGTACTTC,CASSLLDRPYNEQYF
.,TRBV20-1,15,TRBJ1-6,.,TGCAGTGCTAGAGATTTAGAGGGGTTTTCGTCACCCCTCCACTTT,CSARDLEGFSSPLHF